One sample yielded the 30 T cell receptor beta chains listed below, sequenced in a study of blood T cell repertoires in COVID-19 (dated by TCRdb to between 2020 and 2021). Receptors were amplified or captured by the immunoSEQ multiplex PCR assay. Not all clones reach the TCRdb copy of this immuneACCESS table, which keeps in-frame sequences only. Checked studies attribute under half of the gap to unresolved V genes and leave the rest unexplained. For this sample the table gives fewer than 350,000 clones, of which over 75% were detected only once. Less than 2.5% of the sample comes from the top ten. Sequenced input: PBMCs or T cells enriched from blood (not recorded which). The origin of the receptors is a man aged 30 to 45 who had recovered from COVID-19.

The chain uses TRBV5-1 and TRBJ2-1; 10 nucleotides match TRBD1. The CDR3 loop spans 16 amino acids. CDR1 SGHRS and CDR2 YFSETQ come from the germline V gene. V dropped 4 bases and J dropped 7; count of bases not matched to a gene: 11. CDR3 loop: CASSPTSGQGGNEQFF. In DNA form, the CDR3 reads TGCGCCAGCAGCCCAACCTCCGGACAGGGGGGGAATGAGCAGTTCTTC.

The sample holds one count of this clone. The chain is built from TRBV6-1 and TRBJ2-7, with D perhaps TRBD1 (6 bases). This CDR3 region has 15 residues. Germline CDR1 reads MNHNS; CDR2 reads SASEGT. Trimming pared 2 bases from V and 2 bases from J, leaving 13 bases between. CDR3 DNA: TGTGCCAGCAGTGAAATCGTGACAGGAACCTACGAGCAGTACTTC. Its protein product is CASSEIVTGTYEQYF.

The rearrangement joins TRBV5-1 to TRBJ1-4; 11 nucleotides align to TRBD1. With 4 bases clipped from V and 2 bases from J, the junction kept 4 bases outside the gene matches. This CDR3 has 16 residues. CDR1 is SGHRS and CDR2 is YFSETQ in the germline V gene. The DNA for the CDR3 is TGCGCCAGCAGCGGGGGACAGGGGGTTACTAATGAAAAACTGTTTTTT. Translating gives CASSGGQGVTNEKLFF.

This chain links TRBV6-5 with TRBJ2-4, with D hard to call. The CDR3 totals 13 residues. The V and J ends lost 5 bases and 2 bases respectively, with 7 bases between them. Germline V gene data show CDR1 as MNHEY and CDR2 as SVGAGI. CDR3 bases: TGTGCCAGCAGTCTAGGCCCCAAAAACATTCAGTACTTC. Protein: CASSLGPKNIQYF.

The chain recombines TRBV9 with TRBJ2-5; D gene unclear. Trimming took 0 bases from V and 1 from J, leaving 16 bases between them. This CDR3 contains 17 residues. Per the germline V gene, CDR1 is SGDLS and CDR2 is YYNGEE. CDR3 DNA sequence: TGTGCCAGCAGCGTAGCAGTCAGTATGGGCTTCCAAGAGACCCAGTACTTC. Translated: CASSVAVSMGFQETQYF.

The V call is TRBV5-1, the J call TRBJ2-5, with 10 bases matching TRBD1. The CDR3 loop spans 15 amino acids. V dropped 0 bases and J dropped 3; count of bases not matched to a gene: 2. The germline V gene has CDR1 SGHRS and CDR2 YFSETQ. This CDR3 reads CASSLVGTGEETQYF. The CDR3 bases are TGCGCCAGCAGCTTGGTAGGGACAGGGGAAGAGACCCAGTACTTC.

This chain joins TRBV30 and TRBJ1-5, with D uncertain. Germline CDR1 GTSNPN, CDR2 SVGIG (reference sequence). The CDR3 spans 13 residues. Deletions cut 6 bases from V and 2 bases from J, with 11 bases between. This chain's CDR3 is CACQDSGNQPQHF. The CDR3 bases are TGTGCCTGTCAGGACTCGGGCAATCAGCCCCAGCATTTT.

CDR3 sequence: CASSSITGGPEAFF. The CDR3 DNA sequence: TGTGCCAGCAGCTCCATAACAGGGGGCCCTGAAGCTTTCTTT. The chain employs TRBV11-2 and TRBJ1-1, with TRBD1 matching over 9 bases. Germline V gene data show CDR1 as SGHAT and CDR2 as FQNNGV. The CDR3 is made up of 14 amino acids. Unmatched junction bases numbered 6, after V lost 4 bases and J lost 6 bases. The entire variable domain, with the rest obtained from reference TRBV11-2 and TRBJ1-1, is as follows: EAGVAQSPRYKIIEKRQSVAFWCNPISGHATLYWYQQILGQGPKLLIQFQNNGVVDDSQLPKDRFSAERLKGVDSTLKIQPAKLEDSAVYLCASSSITGGPEAFFGQGTRLTVV.

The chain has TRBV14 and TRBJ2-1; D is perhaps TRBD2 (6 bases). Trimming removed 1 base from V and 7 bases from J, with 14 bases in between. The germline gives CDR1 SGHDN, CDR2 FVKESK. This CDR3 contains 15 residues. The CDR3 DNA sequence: TGTGCCAGCAGCCAAGGATGGAGGGGACGGAATGAGCAGTTCTTC. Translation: CASSQGWRGRNEQFF.

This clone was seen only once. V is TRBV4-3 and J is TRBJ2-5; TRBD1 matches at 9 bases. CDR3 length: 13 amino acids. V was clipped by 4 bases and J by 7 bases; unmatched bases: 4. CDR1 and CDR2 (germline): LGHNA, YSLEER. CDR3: CASSLRDRATQYF. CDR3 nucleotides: TGCGCCAGCAGCCTCCGGGACAGGGCGACCCAGTACTTC.

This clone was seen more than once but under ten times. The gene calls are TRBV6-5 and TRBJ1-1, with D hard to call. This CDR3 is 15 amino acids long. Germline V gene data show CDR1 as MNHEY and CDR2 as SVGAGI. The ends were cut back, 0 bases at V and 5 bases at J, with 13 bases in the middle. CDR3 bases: TGTGCCAGCAGTTACTCACGGGGTCGAGGGACTGAAGCTTTCTTT. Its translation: CASSYSRGRGTEAFF.

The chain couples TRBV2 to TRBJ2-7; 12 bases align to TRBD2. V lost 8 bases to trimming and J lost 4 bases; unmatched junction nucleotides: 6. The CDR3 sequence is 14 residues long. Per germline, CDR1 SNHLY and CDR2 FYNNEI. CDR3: CASLMTSGGYEQYF. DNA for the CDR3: TGTGCCAGCCTTATGACTAGCGGGGGTTACGAGCAGTACTTC.

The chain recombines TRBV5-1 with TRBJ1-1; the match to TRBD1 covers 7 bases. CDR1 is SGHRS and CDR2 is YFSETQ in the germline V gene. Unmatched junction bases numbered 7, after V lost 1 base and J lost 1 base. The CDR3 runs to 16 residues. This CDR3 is CASSLYRGGGNTEAFF. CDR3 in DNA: TGCGCCAGCAGCTTGTACAGGGGTGGTGGGAACACTGAAGCTTTCTTT.

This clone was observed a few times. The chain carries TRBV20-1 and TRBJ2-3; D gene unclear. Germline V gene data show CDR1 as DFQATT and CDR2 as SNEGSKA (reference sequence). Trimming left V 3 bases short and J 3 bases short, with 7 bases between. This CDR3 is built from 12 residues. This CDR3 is CSASPGTDTQYF. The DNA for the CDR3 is TGCAGTGCTAGTCCCGGGACAGATACGCAGTATTTT.

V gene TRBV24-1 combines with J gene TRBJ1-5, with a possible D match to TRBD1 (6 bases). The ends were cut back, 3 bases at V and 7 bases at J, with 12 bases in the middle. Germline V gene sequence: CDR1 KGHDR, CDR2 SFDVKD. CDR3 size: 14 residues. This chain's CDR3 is CATSDRDIGQPQHF. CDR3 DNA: TGTGCCACCAGTGATCGGGACATCGGGCAGCCCCAGCATTTT.

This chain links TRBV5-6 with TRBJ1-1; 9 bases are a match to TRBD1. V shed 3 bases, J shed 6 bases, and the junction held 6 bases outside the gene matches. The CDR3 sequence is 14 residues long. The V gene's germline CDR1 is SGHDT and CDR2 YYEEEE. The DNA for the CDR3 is TGTGCCAGCAGCTGGACAGGGGCCACCCCTGAAGCTTTCTTT. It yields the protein CASSWTGATPEAFF. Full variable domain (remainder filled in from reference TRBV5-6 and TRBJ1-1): DAGVTQSPTHLIKTRGQQVTLRCSPKSGHDTVSWYQQALGQGPQFIFQYYEEEERQRGNFPDRFSGHQFPNYSSELNVNALLLGDSALYLCASSWTGATPEAFFGQGTRLTVV.

The CDR3 protein is CASSSTANTEAFF. Written as DNA, the CDR3 is TGTGCCAGCAGTAGTACTGCGAACACTGAAGCTTTCTTT. V and J are TRBV6-4 and TRBJ1-1; D is undetermined. Deletions cut 5 bases from V and 1 base from J, with 8 bases between. Germline V lookup: CDR1 MRHNA, CDR2 SNTAGT. The CDR3 runs 13 residues.

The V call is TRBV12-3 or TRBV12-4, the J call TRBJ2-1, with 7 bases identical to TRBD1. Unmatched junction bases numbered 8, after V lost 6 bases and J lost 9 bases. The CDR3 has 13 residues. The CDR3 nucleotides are TGTGCCAGCAGCCCCACAGGGGATGGTGAGCAGTTCTTC. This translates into CASSPTGDGEQFF.

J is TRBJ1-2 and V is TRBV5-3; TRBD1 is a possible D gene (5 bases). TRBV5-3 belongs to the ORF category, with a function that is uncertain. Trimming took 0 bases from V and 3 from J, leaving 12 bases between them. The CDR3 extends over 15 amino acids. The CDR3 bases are TGTGCCAGAAGCTTGGCAGGGCAGCAAGACTATGGCTACACCTTC. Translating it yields CARSLAGQQDYGYTF.

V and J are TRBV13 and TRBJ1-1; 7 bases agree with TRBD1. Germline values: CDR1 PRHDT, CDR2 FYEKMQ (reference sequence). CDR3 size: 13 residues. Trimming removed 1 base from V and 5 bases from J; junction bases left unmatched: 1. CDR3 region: CASSLEQGTEAFF. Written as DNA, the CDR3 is TGTGCCAGCAGCTTAGAACAGGGGACTGAAGCTTTCTTT.

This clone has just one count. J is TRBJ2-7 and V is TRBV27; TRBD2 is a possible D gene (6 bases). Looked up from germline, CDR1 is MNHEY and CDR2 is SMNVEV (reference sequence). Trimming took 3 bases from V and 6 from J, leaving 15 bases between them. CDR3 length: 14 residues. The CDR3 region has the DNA TGTGCCAGCAGTTTGCGGGCCGGAGCGGGCGAGCAGTACTTC. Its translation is CASSLRAGAGEQYF.

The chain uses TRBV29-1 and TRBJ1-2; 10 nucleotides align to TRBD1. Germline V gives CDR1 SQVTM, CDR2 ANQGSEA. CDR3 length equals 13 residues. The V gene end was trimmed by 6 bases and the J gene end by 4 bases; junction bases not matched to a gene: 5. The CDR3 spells CSVLGTGAYGYTF. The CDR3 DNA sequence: TGCAGCGTACTAGGGACAGGGGCCTATGGCTACACCTTC.

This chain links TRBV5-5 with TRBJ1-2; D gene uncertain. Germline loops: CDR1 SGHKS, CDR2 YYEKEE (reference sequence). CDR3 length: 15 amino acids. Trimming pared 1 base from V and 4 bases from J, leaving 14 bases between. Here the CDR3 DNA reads TGTGCCAGCAGCTTGTCTTCCAGGATCTTCTATGGCTACACCTTC. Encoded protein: CASSLSSRIFYGYTF. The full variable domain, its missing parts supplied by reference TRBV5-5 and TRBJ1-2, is DAGVTQSPTHLIKTRGQQVTLRCSPISGHKSVSWYQQVLGQGPQFIFQYYEKEERGRGNFPDRFSARQFPNYSSELNVNALLLGDSALYLCASSLSSRIFYGYTFGSGTRLTVV.

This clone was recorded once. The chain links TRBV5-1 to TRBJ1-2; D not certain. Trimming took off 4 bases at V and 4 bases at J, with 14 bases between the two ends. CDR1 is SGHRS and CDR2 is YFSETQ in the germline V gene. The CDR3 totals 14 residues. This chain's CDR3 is CASSLGWAGYGYTF. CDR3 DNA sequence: TGCGCCAGCAGCCTCGGTTGGGCTGGCTATGGCTACACCTTC.

CDR3 residues: CASSRLLSGRAYEQYF. For the CDR3, the DNA is TGCGCCAGCAGTCGCCTTTTGAGCGGGAGAGCCTACGAGCAGTACTTC. The chain employs TRBV23-1 and TRBJ2-7; TRBD2 aligns across 8 bases. TRBV23-1 is an open reading frame, and its role is uncertain. CDR3 length: 16 amino acids. The junction had 10 bases not matched to a gene; V was cut back by 4 bases and J by 2 bases.

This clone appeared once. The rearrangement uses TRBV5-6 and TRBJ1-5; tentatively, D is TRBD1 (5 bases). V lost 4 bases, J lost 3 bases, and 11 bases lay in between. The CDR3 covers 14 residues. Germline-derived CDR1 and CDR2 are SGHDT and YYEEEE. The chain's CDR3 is CASSALGLNQPQHF. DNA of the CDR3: TGTGCCAGCAGCGCGCTGGGGCTCAATCAGCCCCAGCATTTT.

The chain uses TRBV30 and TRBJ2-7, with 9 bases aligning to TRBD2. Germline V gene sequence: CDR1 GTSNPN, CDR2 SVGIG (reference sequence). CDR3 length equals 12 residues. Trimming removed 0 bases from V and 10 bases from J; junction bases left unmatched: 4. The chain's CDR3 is CAWSVRAGGQYF. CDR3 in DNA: TGTGCCTGGAGTGTACGAGCGGGGGGTCAGTACTTC.

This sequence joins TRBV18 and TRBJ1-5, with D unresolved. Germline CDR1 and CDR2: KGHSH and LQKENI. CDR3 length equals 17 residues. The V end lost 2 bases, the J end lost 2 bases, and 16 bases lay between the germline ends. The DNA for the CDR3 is TGTGCCAGCTCACCAAGTGCGGGGAGGGATGGCAATCAGCCCCAGCATTTT. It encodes CASSPSAGRDGNQPQHF.

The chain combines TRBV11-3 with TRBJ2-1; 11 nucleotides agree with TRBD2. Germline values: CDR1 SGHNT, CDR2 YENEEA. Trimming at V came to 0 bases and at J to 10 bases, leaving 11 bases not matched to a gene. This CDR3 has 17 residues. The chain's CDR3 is CASSLDASGGSRGEQFF. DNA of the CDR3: TGTGCCAGCAGCTTAGATGCTAGCGGGGGGTCCCGGGGGGAGCAGTTCTTC. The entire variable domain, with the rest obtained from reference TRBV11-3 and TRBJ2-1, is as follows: EAGVVQSPRYKIIEKKQPVAFWCNPISGHNTLYWYLQNLGQGPELLIRYENEEAVDDSQLPKDRFSAERLKGVDSTLKIQPAELGDSAVYLCASSLDASGGSRGEQFFGPGTRLTVL.

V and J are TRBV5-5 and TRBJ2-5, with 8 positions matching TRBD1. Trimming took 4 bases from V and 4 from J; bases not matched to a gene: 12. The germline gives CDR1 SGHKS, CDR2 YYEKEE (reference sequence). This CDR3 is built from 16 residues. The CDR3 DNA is TGTGCCAGCAGCCCGATTCCCACAGGGGGAATAGAGACCCAGTACTTC. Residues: CASSPIPTGGIETQYF.